The next 21 T cell receptor beta chains were all read from a single sample in a study of cytomegalovirus exposure and HLA in healthy donors listed by TCRdb under 2017. Library construction relied on the immunoSEQ multiplex PCR assay. The multiplex PCR relied on a mix of 60 forward primers for TCR Vbeta segments and 13 reverse primers for TCR Jbeta segments. Sourced from immuneACCESS, this table was stored by TCRdb with only in-frame sequences that have V and J called. A share of the clones is absent; for the studies checked, an unresolved V gene accounts for under half, and the remainder has no known explanation. The table of this sample itemizes some 130,000 clones. The biggest ten clones account for around 1.6% of the sample. The specimen was PBMCs. The receptors come from a man in his late teens or twenties in good health and CMV-seronegative.

The chain uses TRBV6-5 and TRBJ2-1; D is ambiguous. This CDR3 contains 14 residues. Trimming left V 8 bases short and J 6 bases short, with 17 bases between. Germline CDR1 and CDR2: MNHEY and SVGAGI. The DNA for the CDR3 is TGTGCCAGCGGCCATCCACCCCCGTTCAATGAGCAGTTCTTC. It translates to CASGHPPPFNEQFF.

This chain uses TRBV28 with TRBJ1-3, with D perhaps matching TRBD1 (5 bases). The germline gives CDR1 MDHEN, CDR2 SYDVKM. There are 16 residues in the CDR3. V was pared by 1 base and J by 0 bases, with 10 bases between. The CDR3 coding sequence is TGTGCCAGCAGTTTATATTCAGGGAACTCTGGAAACACCATATATTTT. This gives the protein CASSLYSGNSGNTIYF.

The gene calls are TRBV6-5 and TRBJ1-6; D unclear. The germline V and J ends were trimmed by 6 bases and 7 bases, with 7 bases remaining between them. Germline V CDR1 and CDR2: MNHEY, SVGAGI. The CDR3 totals 12 residues. CDR3 in DNA: TGTGCCAGCAGCCGGTTGAATTCACCCCTCCACTTT. Its translation is CASSRLNSPLHF.

J is TRBJ2-7 and V is TRBV18, with D unresolved. The CDR3 covers 12 residues. Trimming removed 2 bases from V and 4 bases from J, with 6 bases in between. Germline V gene data show CDR1 as KGHSH and CDR2 as LQKENI. The CDR3 DNA follows: TGTGCCAGCTCACCAAGCCTTTACGAGCAGTACTTC. Translation gives CASSPSLYEQYF.

The genes are TRBV6-1 and TRBJ2-2, with a tentative D call TRBD1 (6 bases). V was cut by 8 bases and J by 3 bases, with 13 bases left in between. This CDR3 has 14 amino acids. CDR1 and CDR2 (germline): MNHNS, SASEGT. In nucleotides, the CDR3 is TGTGCCAGCTGGGGGCAGGGCCACACCGGGGAGCTGTTTTTT. Its translation: CASWGQGHTGELFF.

The chain recombines TRBV9 with TRBJ2-5, with D uncertain. The germline V and J ends were trimmed by 2 bases and 0 bases, with 5 bases remaining between them. The CDR3 is 13 amino acids. Germline CDR1 is SGDLS and CDR2 is YYNGEE. The CDR3 sequence is CASSVHHQETQYF. The CDR3 bases are TGTGCCAGCAGCGTCCATCACCAAGAGACCCAGTACTTC.

This chain uses TRBV28 with TRBJ1-2; 7 bases map to TRBD1. Germline CDR1 and CDR2: MDHEN and SYDVKM. This CDR3 is built from 13 residues. The junction had 1 base not matched to a gene; V was cut back by 6 bases and J by 0 bases. CDR3 in DNA: TGTGCCAGCAGGGGACAGTCTAACTATGGCTACACCTTC. It is translated as CASRGQSNYGYTF.

The chain couples TRBV7-2 to TRBJ1-1; TRBD1 is a possible D gene (5 bases). The germline V gene encodes CDR1 SGHTA and CDR2 FQGNSA. Deletions cut 0 bases from V and 5 bases from J, with 13 bases between. CDR3 length equals 15 residues. Written as DNA, the CDR3 is TGTGCCAGCAGCTTAGCCTTGGGGGGGAGAACTGAAGCTTTCTTT. Its translation: CASSLALGGRTEAFF. Full variable domain (outside the CDR3, taken from reference TRBV7-2 and TRBJ1-1): GAGVSQSPSNKVTEKGKDVELRCDPISGHTALYWYRQSLGQGLEFLIYFQGNSAPDKSGLPSDRFSAERTGGSVSTLTIQRTQQEDSAVYLCASSLALGGRTEAFFGQGTRLTVV.

This sequence joins TRBV2 and TRBJ2-7; D is undetermined. The V gene's germline CDR1 is SNHLY and CDR2 FYNNEI. Trimming stripped 5 bases from V and 2 bases from J, with 4 bases between. The CDR3 is 11 amino acids. The CDR3 protein is CASSTAYEQYF. CDR3 coding DNA: TGTGCCAGCAGTACGGCCTACGAGCAGTACTTC. Variable domain in full (rest from reference TRBV2 and TRBJ2-7): EPEVTQTPSHQVTQMGQEVILRCVPISNHLYFYWYRQILGQKVEFLVSFYNNEISEKSEIFDDQFSVERPDGSNFTLKIRSTKLEDSAMYFCASSTAYEQYFGPGTRLTVT.

The CDR3 spells CASSQDRVVNEQFF. The CDR3 DNA is TGTGCCAGCAGCCAAGACAGGGTGGTGAATGAGCAGTTCTTC. The chain couples TRBV28 to TRBJ2-1; 7 nucleotides line up with TRBD1. The V and J ends lost 6 bases and 7 bases, in that order; junction bases with no gene match: 9. The CDR3 has 14 residues. CDR1 is MDHEN, CDR2 SYDVKM, per germline.

The chain has TRBV15 and TRBJ2-2; D not resolved. The V and J ends lost 1 base and 1 base respectively, with 10 bases between them. Germline loops: CDR1 LNHNV, CDR2 YYDKDF (reference sequence). The CDR3 totals 16 residues. The CDR3, as DNA: TGTGCCACCAGCAGAGCACCGATTAGGAACACCGGGGAGCTGTTTTTT. Protein: CATSRAPIRNTGELFF.

This rearrangement joins TRBV4-1 to TRBJ1-6, with TRBD1 identical over 7 bases. Unmatched junction bases numbered 4, after V lost 1 base and J lost 7 bases. This CDR3 region has 15 residues. Per germline, CDR1 MGHRA and CDR2 YSYEKL. The CDR3 region has the DNA TGCGCCAGCAGCCAAGCGGGACAGTCGAATTCACCCCTCCACTTT. Translation gives CASSQAGQSNSPLHF.

The chain's CDR3 is CASSLGLGSGTEAFF. CDR3 bases: TGCGCCAGCAGCTTGGGGCTGGGGTCGGGGACTGAAGCTTTCTTT. The rearrangement uses TRBV5-1 and TRBJ1-1; D unclear. The CDR3 is made up of 15 amino acids. Germline CDR1 SGHRS, CDR2 YFSETQ. The V gene lost 0 bases and the J gene lost 5 bases, with 14 bases spanning the gap.

V usage is TRBV6-5 and J usage is TRBJ1-1; 7 bases line up with TRBD1. This CDR3 has 13 amino acids. The trim removed 5 bases at V and 5 bases at J, leaving 5 bases unmatched. CDR1 is MNHEY, CDR2 SVGAGI, per germline. This CDR3 is CASSRQGRTEAFF. CDR3 nucleotides: TGTGCCAGCAGTAGACAGGGAAGGACTGAAGCTTTCTTT.

The chain uses TRBV6-1 and TRBJ2-7; TRBD1 aligns across 11 bases. Trimming took 4 bases from V and 5 from J; bases not matched to a gene: 4. The CDR3 sequence is 14 residues long. Germline values: CDR1 MNHNS, CDR2 SASEGT. The CDR3 loop reads CASSGTGGRDEQYF. In DNA form, the CDR3 reads TGTGCCAGCAGTGGGACAGGGGGCCGAGACGAGCAGTACTTC.

The V and J genes are TRBV19 and TRBJ2-2, with TRBD2 matching over 14 bases. This CDR3 is 16 amino acids long. The V segment lost 5 bases and the J segment 8 bases; nucleotides outside the gene matches: 7. Germline CDR1 LNHDA, CDR2 SQIVND (reference sequence). CDR3 bases: TGTGCCAGTAGTCCTCTTGGGACTAGCGGGAGAGGGGAGCTGTTTTTT. It is translated as CASSPLGTSGRGELFF.

This chain joins TRBV30 and TRBJ1-4, with D possibly being TRBD1 (5 bases). CDR1 and CDR2 (germline): GTSNPN, SVGIG (reference sequence). The CDR3 sequence is 17 residues long. Trimming shortened V by 3 bases and J by 4 bases, and 21 bases separated the two germline ends. The chain's CDR3 is CAWSPGATVQINEKLFF. The CDR3 DNA reads as TGTGCCTGGAGCCCGGGTGCGACAGTTCAAATTAATGAAAAACTGTTTTTT.

The V gene is TRBV5-4, the J gene TRBJ1-4, with a weak D call TRBD1 (6 bases). The ends were cut back, 0 bases at V and 5 bases at J, with 8 bases in the middle. Germline V CDR1 and CDR2: SGHNT, YYREEE (reference sequence). The CDR3 consists of 14 residues. CDR3 amino acids: CASSLDGQNEKLFF. The CDR3 coding sequence is TGTGCCAGCAGCTTGGACGGACAGAATGAAAAACTGTTTTTT.

V and J are TRBV28 and TRBJ1-4; TRBD1 matches at 8 bases. Unmatched junction bases numbered 10, after V lost 9 bases and J lost 7 bases. Germline V gene data show CDR1 as MDHEN and CDR2 as SYDVKM. The CDR3 is 14 amino acids. CDR3 amino acids: CARTPGQEFEKLFF. In DNA, the CDR3 is TGTGCCAGGACACCGGGACAGGAATTTGAAAAACTGTTTTTT. Filled out from reference TRBV28 and TRBJ1-4, the complete variable domain reads DVKVTQSSRYLVKRTGEKVFLECVQDMDHENMFWYRQDPGLGLRLIYFSYDVKMKEKGDIPEGYSVSREKKERFSLILESASTNQTSMYLCARTPGQEFEKLFFGSGTQLSVL.

V is TRBV4-1 and J is TRBJ2-5; TRBD2 is a possible D gene (5 bases). V lost 1 base, J lost 5 bases, and 11 bases lay in between. This CDR3 is 14 amino acids long. Germline V gene lookup returns CDR1 MGHRA and CDR2 YSYEKL. This CDR3 reads CASSQGGSQETQYF. In DNA, the CDR3 is TGCGCCAGCAGCCAAGGAGGGTCCCAGGAGACCCAGTACTTC.

V usage is TRBV7-2 and J usage is TRBJ2-3; 7 nucleotides align to TRBD2. Germline V gene data show CDR1 as SGHTA and CDR2 as FQGNSA. This CDR3 region has 15 residues. J lost 4 bases, V lost 1 base, and 5 bases had no gene match. The DNA for the CDR3 is TGTGCCAGCAGCTTAGGATCGGGAGGAGCAGATACGCAGTATTTT. The encoded protein is CASSLGSGGADTQYF.